The 19 T cell receptor beta chains given below trace back to one sample, sequenced in a study of vaccination effects on CD4 cells after COVID-19. Using immunoSEQ multiplex PCR, the repertoire was profiled, and TCRdb retains in-frame clones only, with some absent. In the table there are 67,000 or so clones, about 81% of which are singletons. The antigens these receptors bind are not known. After expansion with viral peptide pools in the ViraFEST assay, antigen-specific CD4+ T cells were sequenced. Culturing for 10 to 11 days preceded CD4+ T cell isolation. Two-dose vaccination with either BNT162b2 or mRNA-1273 was given to the participants. The sequencing used CD4+ T cells from PBMCs cultured with HCoV-229E spike peptides, collected after COVID-19 vaccination. The receptors here all came from a human donor who received a COVID-19 vaccine.

This clone was detected a few times. The chain couples TRBV11-3 to TRBJ1-6; TRBD1 is a possible D gene (6 bases). The germline V gene encodes CDR1 SGHNT and CDR2 YENEEA. V gave up 3 bases and J gave up 7 bases, with 10 bases separating them. The CDR3 loop spans 14 amino acids. This CDR3 is CASSFSGANSPLHF. CDR3 in DNA: TGTGCCAGCAGCTTCTCAGGGGCCAATTCACCCCTCCACTTT.

The J gene is TRBJ1-6, the V gene TRBV29-1, with D possibly matching TRBD1 (6 bases). CDR1 is SQVTM and CDR2 is ANQGSEA in the germline V gene. With 3 bases removed from V and 6 bases from J, the gap between germline ends came to 24 bases. This CDR3 has 18 residues. The CDR3 spells CSVDHTGRRSLGNSPLHF. The DNA for the CDR3 is TGCAGCGTTGACCATACAGGGCGCCGGAGCCTTGGTAATTCACCCCTCCACTTT.

The chain recombines TRBV2 with TRBJ1-2; TRBD1 aligns across 10 bases. The V and J ends lost 6 bases and 5 bases, in that order; junction bases with no gene match: 6. This CDR3 has 14 amino acids. Germline V CDR1 and CDR2: SNHLY, FYNNEI. For the CDR3, the DNA is TGTGCCAGCAGATTGCCGGGACAGGGGTATGGCTACACCTTC. Its protein is CASRLPGQGYGYTF.

This clone came up once. The chain couples TRBV5-1 to TRBJ2-3, with 9 nucleotides matching TRBD2. The germline CDR1 and CDR2 sequences are SGHRS and YFSETQ. CDR3 length: 15 amino acids. V lost 7 bases, J lost 4 bases, and 10 bases stayed unmatched. The CDR3 region has the DNA TGCGCCAGCGGTCTGGCGGGGGGGCTTGCAGATACGCAGTATTTT. It specifies CASGLAGGLADTQYF.

This chain links TRBV4-1 with TRBJ2-1; 7 bases are a match to TRBD2. Germline CDR1 is MGHRA and CDR2 is YSYEKL. There are 17 residues in the CDR3. The trim removed 4 bases at V and 2 bases at J, leaving 11 bases unmatched. In DNA form, the CDR3 reads TGCGCCAGCAGCCTCCCCCGGGCGGGAGACGCCTACAATGAGCAGTTCTTC. Encoded protein: CASSLPRAGDAYNEQFF.

The chain couples TRBV24-1 to TRBJ1-3; 7 nucleotides align to TRBD1. CDR3 length equals 14 residues. Germline CDR1 is KGHDR and CDR2 is SFDVKD. After removal of 4 bases from V and 4 bases from J, the junction contained 3 bases not matched to a gene. The CDR3 DNA is TGTGCCACCAGTGACAGGGGGTCCGGAAACACCATATATTTT. Translation: CATSDRGSGNTIYF.

The chain links TRBV5-6 to TRBJ2-1, with no clear D. Germline CDR1 is SGHDT and CDR2 is YYEEEE. The ends were cut back, 3 bases at V and 2 bases at J, with 12 bases in the middle. CDR3 length: 15 amino acids. CDR3 loop: CASSSLWHAYNEQFF. The CDR3 region has the DNA TGTGCCAGCAGCTCCCTATGGCACGCCTACAATGAGCAGTTCTTC.

This rearrangement joins TRBV24-1 to TRBJ2-3, with D perhaps matching TRBD1 (6 bases). CDR3 size: 19 residues. Per germline, CDR1 KGHDR and CDR2 SFDVKD. V lost 3 bases, J lost 1 base, and 22 bases lay in between. This chain's CDR3 is CATSDPAGTSYTGTDTQYF. In DNA, the CDR3 is TGTGCCACCAGTGATCCCGCAGGGACAAGCTATACTGGCACAGATACGCAGTATTTT.

J is TRBJ1-2 and V is TRBV19; tentative D call: TRBD1 (5 bases). From germline, CDR1 is LNHDA and CDR2 SQIVND (reference sequence). The CDR3 spans 15 residues. With 6 bases removed from V and 0 bases from J, the gap between germline ends came to 14 bases. CDR3 protein: CASREGDGSNYGYTF. The CDR3 coding sequence is TGTGCCAGTAGGGAAGGGGACGGTTCTAACTATGGCTACACCTTC.

This clone was observed once. V gene TRBV19 combines with J gene TRBJ1-5; the D gene is possibly TRBD1 (6 bases). V gave up 3 bases and J gave up 2 bases, with 14 bases separating them. The germline gives CDR1 LNHDA, CDR2 SQIVND (reference sequence). This CDR3 is built from 16 residues. The chain's CDR3 is CASSINGPGGNQPQHF. The CDR3 bases are TGTGCCAGTAGTATTAATGGCCCAGGGGGCAATCAGCCCCAGCATTTT.

This clone appeared once. This chain connects TRBV5-1 to TRBJ2-1; D tentatively reads TRBD1 or TRBD2 (5 bases each). CDR1 SGHRS and CDR2 YFSETQ come from the germline V gene. V was shortened by 2 bases and J by 0 bases, with 9 bases between the two germline ends. The CDR3 runs to 15 residues. CDR3 nucleotides: TGCGCCAGCAGCTTAGAGGGGTCCTCCTACAATGAGCAGTTCTTC. Translating it yields CASSLEGSSYNEQFF.

The chain joins TRBV6-1 to TRBJ2-7, with 7 bases fitting TRBD1. The germline gives CDR1 MNHNS, CDR2 SASEGT. The V gene end was trimmed by 2 bases and the J gene end by 4 bases; junction bases not matched to a gene: 2. The CDR3 length is 13 residues. The CDR3 DNA follows: TGTGCCAGCAGTGAACCGGGACAGTACGAGCAGTACGTC. It codes for CASSEPGQYEQYV.

The genes are TRBV9 and TRBJ2-5, with D unclear. CDR3 length: 13 amino acids. Germline lookup yields CDR1 SGDLS and CDR2 YYNGEE. Trimming stripped 3 bases from V and 5 bases from J, with 11 bases between. CDR3 loop: CASSATPPETQYF. The CDR3 DNA is TGTGCCAGCAGCGCCACGCCGCCCGAGACCCAGTACTTC.

The J gene is TRBJ2-2, the V gene TRBV5-5; 8 bases match TRBD1. This CDR3 has 16 residues. Germline values: CDR1 SGHKS, CDR2 YYEKEE (reference sequence). V was pared by 0 bases and J by 4 bases, with 5 bases of the junction left unmatched. In DNA, the CDR3 is TGTGCCAGCAGCTTGGAGACAGGGGTCGGCACCGGGGAGCTGTTTTTT. Encoded protein: CASSLETGVGTGELFF.

The J gene is TRBJ2-3, the V gene TRBV7-2; D could derive from TRBD1 or TRBD2 (5 bases each). The CDR3 extends over 15 amino acids. CDR1 and CDR2 from the germline V gene are SGHTA and FQGNSA. V was cut by 3 bases and J by 1 base, with 11 bases left in between. The CDR3 sequence is CASSFGGYGTDTQYF. DNA for the CDR3: TGTGCCAGCAGCTTTGGGGGATATGGCACAGATACGCAGTATTTT.

V gene TRBV2 combines with J gene TRBJ2-3; the D is unclear. Germline V CDR1 and CDR2: SNHLY, FYNNEI. V shed 4 bases and J shed 2 bases, with 7 bases lying between them. The CDR3 covers 13 residues. The CDR3 DNA reads TGTGCCAGCAGTGCAAGGCCCACAGATACGCAGTATTTT. It is translated as CASSARPTDTQYF.

This clone has just one count. The CDR3 region is CASRLTVTNEKLFF. CDR3 bases: TGTGCCAGCAGATTGACAGTTACTAATGAAAAACTGTTTTTT. The chain employs TRBV7-2 and TRBJ1-4; D perhaps matches TRBD1 (5 bases). Trimming removed 6 bases from V and 2 bases from J, with 10 bases in between. Germline CDR1 SGHTA, CDR2 FQGNSA. This CDR3 contains 14 residues.

The chain has TRBV25-1 and TRBJ2-3, with TRBD1 matching 9 bases. This CDR3 has 16 residues. CDR1 MGHDK and CDR2 SYGVNS come from the germline V gene. With V trimmed by 2 bases and J by 6 bases, 9 bases remained unmatched. The CDR3 loop is CASSERIDRGVDTQYF. CDR3 nucleotides: TGTGCCAGCAGTGAACGGATTGACAGGGGGGTGGATACGCAGTATTTT.

The J gene is TRBJ2-2, the V gene TRBV7-2, with D unclear. Trimming removed 6 bases from V and 2 bases from J, with 4 bases in between. In germline, CDR1 is SGHTA, CDR2 FQGNSA. This CDR3 is 12 amino acids long. The CDR3 sequence: CASSPNTGELFF. The CDR3 region has the DNA TGTGCCAGCAGTCCTAACACCGGGGAGCTGTTTTTT.